This T cell receptor beta chain originates from a study of blood T cell repertoires in COVID-19. Study details: The study drew acute and convalescent COVID-19 samples from the United States, Italy and Spain. PBMCs, B-cell-depleted T cells, or T cells provided the cDNA or gDNA that made up the material.

The authors' processing: How many nucleated cells were present was estimated from reference gene primer amplification. Clones were read by immunoSEQ multiplex PCR, and TCRdb kept only the in-frame ones, dropping some. The V and J calls and clone size were taken over from that table, and D and trimming were inferred from the DNA. Seen here are 75,000 to 100,000 clones, roughly four fifths observed once, and the top ten hold more than 5.5%. After removal of 3 bases from V and 9 bases from J, the junction contained 4 bases not matched to a gene. The CDR3 loop spans 14 amino acids. The V gene's germline CDR1 is SNHLY and CDR2 FYNNEI.

The source of this sequence is a man in his fifties with active or convalescent COVID-19. This chain uses TRBV2 with TRBJ1-6, with 8 bases that match TRBD1. Source material: peripheral blood. The chain's CDR3 is CASSDRTGSSPLHF. The DNA of the CDR3 is TGTGCCAGCAGTGATAGGACAGGGAGTTCACCCCTCCACTTT.